These T cell receptor beta chains were read from a single sample in a study of blood T cell repertoires in COVID-19. Repertoires were generated with immunoSEQ multiplex PCR, while TCRdb's copy carries only in-frame clones and drops some. Here the sample spans 150,000 or so clones, 85% to 95% being singletons. Sequencing used peripheral blood. These receptors were collected from a man aged 50 or older with acute or convalescent COVID-19. Both conserved end residues are part of each CDR3. The order of the fields is J gene, V gene, clone size, D gene, CDR3 protein, CDR3 DNA. The D gene is left open where the match is weak. The listing skips clone size in some rows; elsewhere it reads once, few, many or a size class.

TRBJ2-7 TRBV9 NA NA CASSVANGRGYEQYF TGTGCCAGCAGCGTAGCTAATGGCAGGGGTTACGAGCAGTACTTC
TRBJ1-1 TRBV28 NA TRBD1 CASSSLGTDRNNEAFF TGTGCCAGCAGTTCTCTTGGGACGGACAGGAACAATGAAGCTTTCTTT
TRBJ2-3 TRBV10-2 NA TRBD1 CASSESPDREEYF TGCGCCAGCAGTGAGTCTCCGGACAGGGAAGAGTATTTT
TRBJ2-3 TRBV30 NA NA CAWSGLSTDTQYF TGTGCCTGGAGTGGGCTTAGCACAGATACGCAGTATTTT
TRBJ2-3 TRBV27 NA TRBD2 CASSFIPGTSGGGSTDTQYF TGTGCCAGCAGTTTTATCCCCGGGACTAGCGGGGGGGGAAGCACAGATACGCAGTATTTT
TRBJ2-3 TRBV27 NA NA CASRPLSTDTQYF TGTGCCAGCAGGCCCCTAAGCACAGATACGCAGTATTTT
TRBJ2-2 TRBV2 NA TRBD1 CASSRGQVVAGELFF TGTGCCAGCAGCCGGGGACAGGTGGTCGCCGGGGAGCTGTTTTTT
TRBJ2-1 TRBV19 NA NA CASSISGQAGNEQFF TGTGCCAGTAGTATATCCGGACAGGCGGGAAATGAGCAGTTCTTC
TRBJ1-2 TRBV10-1 NA NA CASTRTLQGPSYGYTF TGCGCCAGCACCAGAACGTTACAGGGCCCTAGCTATGGCTACACCTTC
TRBJ2-5 TRBV7-9 NA NA CASGPGLKQETQYF TGTGCCAGCGGCCCCGGACTCAAACAAGAGACCCAGTACTTC
TRBJ2-3 TRBV5-6 NA TRBD1 CASSWTGSGTDTQYF TGTGCCAGCAGCTGGACAGGGAGCGGCACAGATACGCAGTATTTT
TRBJ2-1 TRBV2 NA NA CASSPRNEQFF TGTGCCAGCAGCCCCCGGAATGAGCAGTTCTTC
TRBJ1-1 TRBV5-8 NA NA CASSFLGQGRPNTEAFF TGTGCCAGCAGCTTTCTTGGGCAGGGCCGACCGAACACTGAAGCTTTCTTT
TRBJ2-3 TRBV27 NA TRBD2 CASSLRLAGASTDTQYF TGTGCCAGCAGTCTCCGACTAGCGGGAGCCAGCACAGATACGCAGTATTTT
TRBJ1-2 TRBV19 NA NA CASSLYYGYTF TGTGCCAGTAGTCTCTACTATGGCTACACCTTC
TRBJ1-6 TRBV6-5 NA TRBD1 CASRQQGGAHSPLHF TGTGCCAGCAGGCAACAGGGGGGAGCTCATTCACCCCTCCACTTT
TRBJ2-1 TRBV9 NA NA CASSTRTTSSYNEQFF TGTGCCAGCAGCACCCGGACTACGAGCTCCTACAATGAGCAGTTCTTC
TRBJ2-3 TRBV18 once NA CASSQTGGGTQYF TGTGCCAGCTCACAAACCGGTGGAGGTACGCAGTATTTT
TRBJ2-1 TRBV19 NA TRBD2 CASIGAGGSYNEQFF TGTGCCAGTATAGGGGCGGGGGGTTCCTACAATGAGCAGTTCTTC
TRBJ2-1 TRBV2 NA NA CASSEEYGATGNEQFF TGTGCCAGCAGTGAAGAGTACGGGGCAACAGGGAATGAGCAGTTCTTC
TRBJ2-1 TRBV21-1 NA NA CASHRQQVKGGEQFF TGTGCCAGCCATCGCCAACAGGTTAAAGGGGGTGAGCAGTTCTTC
TRBJ2-1 TRBV27 once TRBD2 CASSHHPPSGGTYNEQFF TGTGCCAGCAGTCACCACCCGCCTAGCGGGGGAACCTACAATGAGCAGTTCTTC
TRBJ1-6 TRBV18 NA TRBD1 CASSQTTGVGNSPLHF TGTGCCAGCTCACAAACGACAGGGGTCGGTAATTCACCCCTCCACTTT
TRBJ1-1 TRBV7-9 NA NA CASSLEAGDEAFF TGTGCCAGCAGCCTCGAGGCGGGAGACGAAGCTTTCTTT
TRBJ2-6 TRBV10-3 NA TRBD1 CAISDLGRGTSGANVLTF TGTGCCATCAGTGACCTCGGCAGGGGGACCTCTGGGGCCAACGTCCTGACTTTC
TRBJ2-6 TRBV7-9 once NA CASSPAGSVAGANVLTF TGTGCCAGCAGCCCGGCAGGGTCAGTAGCTGGGGCCAACGTCCTGACTTTC
TRBJ1-2 TRBV18 NA NA CASSQPGLKDGYTF TGTGCCAGCTCCCAACCGGGACTAAAGGATGGCTACACCTTC
TRBJ1-5 TRBV4-3 NA TRBD1 CASSQDPTGQYSNQPQHF TGCGCCAGCAGCCAAGATCCGACAGGGCAATATAGCAATCAGCCCCAGCATTTT
TRBJ2-7 TRBV21-1 once NA CASSKPGQGSYEQYF TGTGCCAGCAGCAAACCCGGACAGGGTAGCTACGAGCAGTACTTC
TRBJ1-1 TRBV13 once NA CASSRPQASNTEAFF TGTGCCAGCAGCCGCCCCCAGGCGTCGAACACTGAAGCTTTCTTT
TRBJ2-7 TRBV27 NA NA CASSPLGGATYEQYF TGTGCCAGCAGTCCATTGGGCGGGGCGACCTACGAGCAGTACTTC
TRBJ2-7 TRBV30 NA NA CAWSALDKTYEQYF TGTGCCTGGAGTGCTTTGGACAAAACCTACGAGCAGTACTTC
TRBJ1-2 TRBV2 NA TRBD1 CASSGWGQGANYGYTF TGTGCCAGCAGTGGCTGGGGACAGGGGGCGAATTATGGCTACACCTTC
TRBJ1-2 TRBV30 NA TRBD1 CAWSVAGGGYGYTF TGTGCCTGGAGTGTAGCAGGGGGTGGCTATGGCTACACCTTC
TRBJ2-5 TRBV15 NA TRBD1 CATSRDPRDRGRQETQYF TGTGCCACCAGCAGAGATCCGAGGGACAGGGGAAGACAAGAGACCCAGTACTTC
TRBJ2-1 TRBV19 NA NA CASSISVSSSYNEQFF TGTGCCAGTAGTATAAGTGTATCGAGCTCCTACAATGAGCAGTTCTTC
TRBJ1-2 TRBV28 NA TRBD1 CASSLYRGRQGYTF TGTGCCAGCAGTTTATATAGGGGGCGTCAGGGCTACACCTTC
TRBJ2-1 TRBV18 NA NA CASSQTQGRNEQFF TGTGCCAGCTCACAAACCCAGGGGCGCAATGAGCAGTTCTTC
TRBJ1-5 TRBV2 few NA CASSEVTTNQPQHF TGTGCCAGCAGTGAAGTGACAACCAATCAGCCCCAGCATTTT
TRBJ2-7 TRBV27 NA TRBD2 CASSQLAGGYEQYF TGTGCCAGCAGTCAACTAGCGGGAGGATACGAGCAGTACTTC
TRBJ1-4 TRBV19 NA NA CASRDGGGVAMSEKLFF TGTGCCAGTAGGGATGGGGGCGGCGTAGCCATGAGTGAAAAACTGTTTTTT
TRBJ1-4 TRBV6-5 NA TRBD1 CASSYGQGNEKLFF TGTGCCAGCAGTTACGGACAGGGGAATGAAAAACTGTTTTTT
TRBJ2-3 TRBV6-6 NA TRBD2 CASSRSPPGVRGGSTDTQYF TGTGCCAGCAGTCGTAGCCCCCCGGGGGTGCGGGGGGGTAGCACAGATACGCAGTATTTT
TRBJ2-1 TRBV9 NA NA CASSKEGAPGYNEQFF TGTGCCAGCAGCAAGGAGGGGGCACCCGGCTACAATGAGCAGTTCTTC
TRBJ2-5 TRBV7-9 NA TRBD2 CASSYLRLAVDGTQYF TGTGCCAGCAGCTATCTTAGACTAGCGGTTGATGGAACCCAGTACTTC
TRBJ2-7 TRBV28 NA TRBD1 CASSWWTGDSEQYF TGTGCCAGCAGTTGGTGGACAGGGGACTCCGAGCAGTACTTC
TRBJ1-1 TRBV20-1 NA NA CSAADSTEAFF TGCAGTGCCGCAGACAGCACTGAAGCTTTCTTT
TRBJ1-1 TRBV19 NA NA CASSFGNTEAFF TGTGCCAGTAGTTTCGGGAACACTGAAGCTTTCTTT
TRBJ2-1 TRBV29-1 once TRBD2 CSVGGGGNEQFF TGCAGCGTTGGTGGGGGAGGGAATGAGCAGTTCTTC
TRBJ2-4 TRBV7-2 NA TRBD2 CASSLVGGTKNIQYF TGTGCCAGCAGCTTAGTGGGGGGGACCAAAAACATTCAGTACTTC